This note documents a single T cell receptor (beta chain) sequence. This sample is drawn from a study of T-cell reconstitution after alpha-beta-depleted transplantation in children. The V gene lost 3 bases and the J gene lost 1 base, with 13 bases spanning the gap. The CDR3 spans 17 residues. Germline CDR1 is SGHAT and CDR2 is FQDESV (reference sequence). TCRbeta library construction was performed incorporating unique molecular identifiers. TCRdb used MiXCR to reprocess the PCR reads, holding one entry per CDR3 protein. The sample lists 900,000 or so distinct CDR3 sequences, roughly 15% occurring once.

The J gene is TRBJ2-6, the V gene TRBV11-1, with D maybe TRBD2 (5 bases). This TCR came from a male patient between 10 and 17 years old who had a stem cell transplant for acute lymphoblastic leukemia, so the T cells may come from the graft donor. Material: PBMCs, mostly from graft donor cells, obtained 360 days after TCRalphabeta/CD19-depleted stem cell transplant. The CDR3 nucleotides read TGTGCCAGCAGCTTTGGGAGAAACACTTCTGGGGCCAACGTCCTGACTTTC. Its translation: CASSFGRNTSGANVLTF.